These T cell receptor beta chains were read from a single sample in a study of blood T cell repertoires in COVID-19. Profiling relied on immunoSEQ multiplex PCR, and the TCRdb table lists in-frame clones only, not all of them. This table has about 430,000 clones, 88% appearing once. Sequences were obtained from PBMCs or T cells enriched from blood (not recorded which). These receptors originate from a woman under 40 with acute COVID-19. CDR3s include the opening cysteine and the closing phenylalanine or tryptophan. D genes are given only for firm matches. A clone size is listed for some rows: how often the clone was seen (once, few, many), or a class if it is expanded.

d_call j_call v_call clone_size cdr3_aa cdr3_nt
TRBD2 TRBJ2-7 TRBV5-1 - CASSRLRGVTNEQYF TGCGCCAGCAGCCGACTACGGGGGGTAACTAACGAGCAGTACTTC
TRBD1 TRBJ2-7 TRBV9 once CASSVGGTGGTNEQYF TGTGCCAGCAGCGTAGGGGGGACAGGGGGCACGAACGAGCAGTACTTC
TRBD1 TRBJ1-4 TRBV18 - CASSPGTVRNEKLFF TGTGCCAGCTCACCTGGGACAGTTCGTAATGAAAAACTGTTTTTT
- TRBJ1-2 TRBV24-1 - CATSDPGDQNYGYTF TGTGCCACCAGTGATCCAGGGGACCAAAACTATGGCTACACCTTC
- TRBJ2-3 TRBV9 - CASSVGRVGAAGRTDTQYF TGTGCCAGCAGCGTAGGCAGGGTTGGCGCGGCGGGACGCACAGATACGCAGTATTTT
- TRBJ2-7 TRBV21-1 few CASSTVWWAGSYEQYF TGTGCCAGCAGCACCGTTTGGTGGGCAGGCTCCTACGAGCAGTACTTC
- TRBJ1-1 TRBV4-1 - CASSQETGLMNTEAFF TGCGCCAGCAGCCAAGAGACAGGTCTCATGAACACTGAAGCTTTCTTT
TRBD1 TRBJ2-7 TRBV7-2 - CASSLSPGQGERSYEQYF TGTGCCAGCAGCTTAAGCCCCGGACAGGGAGAACGCTCCTACGAGCAGTACTTC
- TRBJ1-2 TRBV7-3 - CASSLDRMVGYTF TGTGCCAGCAGCTTAGACAGGATGGTTGGCTACACCTTC
TRBD2 TRBJ2-3 TRBV9 - CASSVDGGFTDTQYF TGTGCCAGCAGCGTAGACGGGGGGTTCACAGATACGCAGTATTTT
- TRBJ2-7 TRBV4-1 - CASSQEPAGSSSYEQYF TGCGCCAGCAGCCAAGAACCGGCAGGCTCCAGCTCCTACGAGCAGTACTTC
TRBD1 TRBJ2-1 TRBV5-4 - CASSLIGQGYNEQFF TGTGCCAGCAGCTTGATCGGACAGGGCTACAATGAGCAGTTCTTC